This T cell receptor beta chain was retrieved from a study of blood T cell repertoires in COVID-19. The assay was immunoSEQ multiplex PCR, and TCRdb's table has in-frame clones only and misses some. The table lists roughly 100,000 clones, about four fifths of them singletons. The germline V gene has CDR1 SGHRS and CDR2 YFSETQ. The CDR3 sequence is 14 residues long. Losses at the gene ends were 7 bases for V and 5 bases for J; bases not matched to a gene: 11. The rearrangement joins TRBV5-1 to TRBJ1-2; TRBD1 aligns across 7 bases. The sequencing input was peripheral blood. This clonotype originated in a human donor in a cohort sampled during active COVID-19. CDR3 sequence: CASAEGGARYGYTF. CDR3 DNA sequence: TGCGCCAGCGCGGAAGGGGGCGCCAGGTATGGCTACACCTTC.